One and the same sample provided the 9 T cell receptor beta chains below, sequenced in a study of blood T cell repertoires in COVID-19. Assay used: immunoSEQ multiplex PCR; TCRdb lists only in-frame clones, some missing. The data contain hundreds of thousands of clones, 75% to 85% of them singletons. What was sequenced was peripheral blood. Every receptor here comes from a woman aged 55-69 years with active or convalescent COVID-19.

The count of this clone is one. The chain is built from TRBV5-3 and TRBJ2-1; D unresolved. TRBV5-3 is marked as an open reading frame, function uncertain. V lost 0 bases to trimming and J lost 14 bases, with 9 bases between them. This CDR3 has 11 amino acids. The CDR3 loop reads CARSLASVEFF. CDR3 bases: TGTGCCAGAAGCTTGGCTAGTGTGGAGTTCTTC.

The CDR3: CASSSHPGGAPRKLFF. Written as DNA, the CDR3 is TGCGCCAGCAGCTCCCATCCAGGGGGCGCCCCGAGGAAACTGTTTTTT. V is TRBV5-1 and J is TRBJ1-4; 8 bases line up with TRBD1. With 3 bases clipped from V and 11 bases from J, the junction kept 15 bases outside the gene matches. The CDR3 covers 16 residues. CDR1 SGHRS and CDR2 YFSETQ come from the germline V gene. Together with reference TRBV5-1 and TRBJ1-4, the CDR3 gives the full variable domain: KAGVTQTPRYLIKTRGQQVTLSCSPISGHRSVSWYQQTPGQGLQFLFEYFSETQRNKGNFPGRFSGRQFSNSRSEMNVSTLELGDSALYLCASSSHPGGAPRKLFFGSGTQLSVL.

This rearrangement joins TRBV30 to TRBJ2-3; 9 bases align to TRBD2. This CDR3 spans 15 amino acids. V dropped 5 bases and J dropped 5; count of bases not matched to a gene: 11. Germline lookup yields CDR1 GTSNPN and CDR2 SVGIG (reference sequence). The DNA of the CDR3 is TGTGCCTGGGGCGACTGGGCGGGGGGGCAAGATACGCAGTATTTT. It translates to CAWGDWAGGQDTQYF.

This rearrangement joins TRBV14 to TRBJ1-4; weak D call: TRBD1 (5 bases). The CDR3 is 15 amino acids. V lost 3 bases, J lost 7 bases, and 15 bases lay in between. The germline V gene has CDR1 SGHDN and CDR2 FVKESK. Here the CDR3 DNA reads TGTGCCAGCAGCCATCCGGGCACGGGGGGTGAAAAACTGTTTTTT. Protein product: CASSHPGTGGEKLFF.

The CDR3 coding sequence is TGTGCCAGCAGGAGACAGAACAATGAGCAGTTCTTC. Translating it yields CASRRQNNEQFF. The chain joins TRBV6-5 to TRBJ2-1; weak D call: TRBD1 (5 bases). Germline values: CDR1 MNHEY, CDR2 SVGAGI. V lost 6 bases, J lost 5 bases, and 8 bases lay in between. The CDR3 contains 12 residues.

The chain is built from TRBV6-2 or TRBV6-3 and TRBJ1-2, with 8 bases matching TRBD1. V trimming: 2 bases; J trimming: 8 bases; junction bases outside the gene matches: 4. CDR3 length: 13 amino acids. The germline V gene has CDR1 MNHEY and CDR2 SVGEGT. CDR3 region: CASSYAGGDGYTF. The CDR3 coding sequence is TGTGCCAGCAGTTACGCAGGGGGCGACGGCTACACCTTC.

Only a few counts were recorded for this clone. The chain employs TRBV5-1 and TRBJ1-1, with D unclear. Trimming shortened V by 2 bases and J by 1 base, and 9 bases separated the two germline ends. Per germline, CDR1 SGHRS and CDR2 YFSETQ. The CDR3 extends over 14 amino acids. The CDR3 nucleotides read TGCGCCAGCAGCTTCTACGGGGAGAACACTGAAGCTTTCTTT. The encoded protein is CASSFYGENTEAFF.

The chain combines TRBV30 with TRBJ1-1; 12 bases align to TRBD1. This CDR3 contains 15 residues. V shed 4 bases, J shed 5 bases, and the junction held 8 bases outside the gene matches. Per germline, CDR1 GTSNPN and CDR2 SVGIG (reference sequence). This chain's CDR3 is CAWKGAGQGATEAFF. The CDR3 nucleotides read TGTGCCTGGAAAGGGGCGGGACAGGGGGCAACTGAAGCTTTCTTT.

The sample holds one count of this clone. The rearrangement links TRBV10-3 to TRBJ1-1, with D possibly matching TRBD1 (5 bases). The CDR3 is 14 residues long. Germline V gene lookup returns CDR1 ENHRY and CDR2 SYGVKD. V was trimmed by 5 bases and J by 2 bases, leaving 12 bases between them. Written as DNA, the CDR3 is TGTGCCATCAGTCGCGGGACGGACAACACTGAAGCTTTCTTT. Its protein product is CAISRGTDNTEAFF.